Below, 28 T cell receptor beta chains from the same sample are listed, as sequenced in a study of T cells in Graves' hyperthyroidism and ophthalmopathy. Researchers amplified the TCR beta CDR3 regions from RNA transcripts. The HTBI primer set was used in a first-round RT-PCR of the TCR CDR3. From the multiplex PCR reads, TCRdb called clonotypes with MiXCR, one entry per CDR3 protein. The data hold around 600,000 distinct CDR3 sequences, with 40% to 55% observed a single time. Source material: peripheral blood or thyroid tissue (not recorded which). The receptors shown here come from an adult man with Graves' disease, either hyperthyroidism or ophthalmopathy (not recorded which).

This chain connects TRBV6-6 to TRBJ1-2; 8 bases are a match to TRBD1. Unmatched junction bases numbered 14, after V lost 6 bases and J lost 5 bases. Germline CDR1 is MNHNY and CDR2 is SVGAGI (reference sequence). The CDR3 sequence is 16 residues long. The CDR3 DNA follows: TGTGCCAGCAGCACCTCGTCGGCGGACAGGGATTATGGCTACACCTTC. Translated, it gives CASSTSSADRDYGYTF.

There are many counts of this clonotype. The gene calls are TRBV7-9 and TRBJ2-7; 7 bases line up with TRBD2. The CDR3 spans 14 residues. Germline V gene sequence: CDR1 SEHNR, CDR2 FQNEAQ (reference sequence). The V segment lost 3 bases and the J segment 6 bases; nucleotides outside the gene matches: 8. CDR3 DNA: TGTGCCAGCAGCTTGGGCGGGGGAGCGGGCGAGCAGTACTTC. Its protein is CASSLGGGAGEQYF.

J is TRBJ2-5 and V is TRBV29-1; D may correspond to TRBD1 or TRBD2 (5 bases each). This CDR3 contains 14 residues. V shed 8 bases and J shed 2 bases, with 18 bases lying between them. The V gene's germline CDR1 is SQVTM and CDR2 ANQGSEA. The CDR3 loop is CSLDPGRVQETQYF. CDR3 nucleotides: TGCAGCTTGGACCCGGGGCGAGTACAAGAGACCCAGTACTTC.

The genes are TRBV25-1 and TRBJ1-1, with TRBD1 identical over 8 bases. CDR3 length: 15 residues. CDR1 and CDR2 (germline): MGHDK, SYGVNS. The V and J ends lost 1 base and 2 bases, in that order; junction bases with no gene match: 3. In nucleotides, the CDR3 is TGTGCCAGCAGTGAATCGACAGGGGTTAACACTGAAGCTTTCTTT. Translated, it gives CASSESTGVNTEAFF. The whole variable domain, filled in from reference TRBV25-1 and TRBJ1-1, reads EADIYQTPRYLVIGTGKKITLECSQTMGHDKMYWYQQDPGMELHLIHYSYGVNSTEKGDLSSESTVSRIRTEHFPLTLESARPSHTSQYLCASSESTGVNTEAFFGQGTRLTVV.

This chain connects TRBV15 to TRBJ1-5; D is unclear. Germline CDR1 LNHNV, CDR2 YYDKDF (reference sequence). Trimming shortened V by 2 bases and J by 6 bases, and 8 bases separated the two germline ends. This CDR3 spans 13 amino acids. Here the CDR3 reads CATSRQVGQPQHF. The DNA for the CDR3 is TGTGCCACCAGCAGACAAGTGGGTCAGCCCCAGCATTTT. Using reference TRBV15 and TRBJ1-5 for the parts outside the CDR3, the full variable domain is DAMVIQNPRYQVTQFGKPVTLSCSQTLNHNVMYWYQQKSSQAPKLLFHYYDKDFNNEADTPDNFQSRRPNTSFCFLDIRSPGLGDTAMYLCATSRQVGQPQHFGDGTRLSIL.

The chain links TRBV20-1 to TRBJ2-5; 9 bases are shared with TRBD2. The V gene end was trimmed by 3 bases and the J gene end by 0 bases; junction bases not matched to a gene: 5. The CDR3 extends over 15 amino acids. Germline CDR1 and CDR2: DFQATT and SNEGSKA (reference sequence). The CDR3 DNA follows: TGCAGTGCTAGCCTGAGACTAGCGGACCAAGAGACCCAGTACTTC. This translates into CSASLRLADQETQYF.

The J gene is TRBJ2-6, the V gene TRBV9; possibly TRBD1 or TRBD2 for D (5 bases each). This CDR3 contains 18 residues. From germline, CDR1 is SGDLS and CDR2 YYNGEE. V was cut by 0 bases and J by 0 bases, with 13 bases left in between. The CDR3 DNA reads TGTGCCAGCAGCGTAGACGGGACGCCGATCTCTGGGGCCAACGTCCTGACTTTC. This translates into CASSVDGTPISGANVLTF.

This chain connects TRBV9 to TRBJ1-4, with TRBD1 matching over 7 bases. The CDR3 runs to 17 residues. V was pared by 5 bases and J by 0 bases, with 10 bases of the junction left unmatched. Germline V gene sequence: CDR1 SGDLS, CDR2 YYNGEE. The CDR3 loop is CASSPTGPPATNEKLFF. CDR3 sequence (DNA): TGTGCCAGCAGTCCGACAGGGCCCCCCGCAACTAATGAAAAACTGTTTTTT.

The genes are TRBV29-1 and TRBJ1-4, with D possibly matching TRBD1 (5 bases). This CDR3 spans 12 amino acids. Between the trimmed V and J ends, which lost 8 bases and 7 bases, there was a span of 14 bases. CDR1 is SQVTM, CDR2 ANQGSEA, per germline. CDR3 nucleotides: TGCAGCATTGTAGGGGTGGCTGAAAAACTGTTTTTT. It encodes CSIVGVAEKLFF.

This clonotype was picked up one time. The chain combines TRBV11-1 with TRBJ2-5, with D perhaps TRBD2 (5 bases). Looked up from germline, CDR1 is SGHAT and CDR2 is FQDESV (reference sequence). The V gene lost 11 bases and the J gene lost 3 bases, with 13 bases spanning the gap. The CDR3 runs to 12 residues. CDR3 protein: CAWSSGEETQYF. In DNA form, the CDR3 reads TGTGCCTGGAGTTCCGGGGAAGAGACCCAGTACTTC.

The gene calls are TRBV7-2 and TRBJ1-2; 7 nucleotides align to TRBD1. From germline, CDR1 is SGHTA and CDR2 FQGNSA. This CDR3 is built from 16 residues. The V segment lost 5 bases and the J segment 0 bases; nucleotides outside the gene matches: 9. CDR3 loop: CASSPDGQEANYGYTF. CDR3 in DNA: TGTGCCAGCAGCCCCGACGGACAGGAGGCTAACTATGGCTACACCTTC.

As DNA, the CDR3 is TGTGCCAGCAGCCACCACGCGGGGGATCAGCCCCAGCATTTT. It specifies CASSHHAGDQPQHF. The chain has TRBV3-1 and TRBJ1-5; possible D gene TRBD1, 5 bases. V was pared by 3 bases and J by 5 bases, with 11 bases between. CDR1 and CDR2 from the germline V gene are LGHDT and YNNKEL (reference sequence). This CDR3 has 14 amino acids. The full variable domain, its missing parts supplied by reference TRBV3-1 and TRBJ1-5, is DTAVSQTPKYLVTQMGNDKSIKCEQNLGHDTMYWYKQDSKKFLKIMFSYNNKELIINETVPNRFSPKSPDKAHLNLHINSLELGDSAVYFCASSHHAGDQPQHFGDGTRLSIL.

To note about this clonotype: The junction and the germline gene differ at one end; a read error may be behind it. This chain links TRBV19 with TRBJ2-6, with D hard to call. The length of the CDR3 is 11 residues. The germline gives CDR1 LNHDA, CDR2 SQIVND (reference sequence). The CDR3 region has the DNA TGTGCCAGTATTGGGACCAACGTCCTGACTTTC. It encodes CASIGTNVLTF.

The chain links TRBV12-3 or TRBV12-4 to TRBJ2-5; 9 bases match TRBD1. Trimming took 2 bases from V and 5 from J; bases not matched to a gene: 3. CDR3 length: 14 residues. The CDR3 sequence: CASSLTGGIETQYF. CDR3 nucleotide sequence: TGTGCCAGCAGTTTAACAGGGGGCATCGAGACCCAGTACTTC.

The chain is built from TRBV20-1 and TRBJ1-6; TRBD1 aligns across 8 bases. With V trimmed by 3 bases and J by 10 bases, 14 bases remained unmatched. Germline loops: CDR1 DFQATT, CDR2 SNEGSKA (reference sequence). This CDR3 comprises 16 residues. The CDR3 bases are TGCAGTGCTAGGGGATTCGACAGGGGAGTAGAGTCACCCCTCCACTTT. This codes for CSARGFDRGVESPLHF.

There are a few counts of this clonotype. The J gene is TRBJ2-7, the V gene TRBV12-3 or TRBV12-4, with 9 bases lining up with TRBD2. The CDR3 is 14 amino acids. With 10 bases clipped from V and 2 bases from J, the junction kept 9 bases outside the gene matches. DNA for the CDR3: TGTGCCACCTCAACGACTAGCGGCACCTACGAGCAGTACTTC. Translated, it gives CATSTTSGTYEQYF.

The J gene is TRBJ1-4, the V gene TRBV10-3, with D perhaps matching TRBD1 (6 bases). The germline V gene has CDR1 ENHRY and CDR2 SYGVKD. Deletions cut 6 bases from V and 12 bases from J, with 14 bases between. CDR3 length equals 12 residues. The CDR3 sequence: CAIRDDRLQLFF. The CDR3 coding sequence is TGTGCCATCAGGGATGACAGGCTGCAACTGTTTTTT.

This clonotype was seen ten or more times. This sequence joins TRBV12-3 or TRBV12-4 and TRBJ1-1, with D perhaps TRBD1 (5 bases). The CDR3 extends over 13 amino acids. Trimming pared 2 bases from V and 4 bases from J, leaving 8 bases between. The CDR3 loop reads CASSLSGVTEAFF. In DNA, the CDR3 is TGTGCCAGCAGTTTATCGGGGGTCACTGAAGCTTTCTTT.

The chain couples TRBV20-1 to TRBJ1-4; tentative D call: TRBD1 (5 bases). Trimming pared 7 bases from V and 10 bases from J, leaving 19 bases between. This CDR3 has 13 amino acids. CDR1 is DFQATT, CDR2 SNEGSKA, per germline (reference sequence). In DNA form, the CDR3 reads TGCAGTGTACGGGATTCTACGAGGGGAAAACTGTTTTTT. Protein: CSVRDSTRGKLFF.

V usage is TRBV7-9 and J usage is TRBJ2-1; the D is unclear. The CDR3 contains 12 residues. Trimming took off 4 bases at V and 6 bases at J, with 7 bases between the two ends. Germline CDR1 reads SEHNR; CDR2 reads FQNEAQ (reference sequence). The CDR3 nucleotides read TGTGCCAGCAGCTCCGACACCAATGAGCAGTTCTTC. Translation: CASSSDTNEQFF. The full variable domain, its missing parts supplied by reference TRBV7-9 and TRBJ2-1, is DTGVSQNPRHKITKRGQNVTFRCDPISEHNRLYWYRQTLGQGPEFLTYFQNEAQLEKSRLLSDRFSAERPKGSFSTLEIQRTEQGDSAMYLCASSSDTNEQFFGPGTRLTVL.

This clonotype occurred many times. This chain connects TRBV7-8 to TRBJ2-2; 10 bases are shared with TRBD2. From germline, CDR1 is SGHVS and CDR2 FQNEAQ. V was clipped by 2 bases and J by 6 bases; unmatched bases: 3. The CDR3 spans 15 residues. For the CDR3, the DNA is TGTGCCAGCAGCTTAACGCTAGCGGGAGCCGGGGAGCTGTTTTTT. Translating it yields CASSLTLAGAGELFF. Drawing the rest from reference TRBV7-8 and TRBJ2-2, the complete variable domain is GAGVSQSPRYKVAKRGQDVALRCDPISGHVSLFWYQQALGQGPEFLTYFQNEAQLDKSGLPSDRFFAERPEGSVSTLKIQRTQQEDSAVYLCASSLTLAGAGELFFGEGSRLTVL.

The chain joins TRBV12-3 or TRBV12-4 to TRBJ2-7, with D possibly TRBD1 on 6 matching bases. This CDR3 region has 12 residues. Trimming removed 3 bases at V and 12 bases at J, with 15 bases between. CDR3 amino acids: CASSLAPGDLYF. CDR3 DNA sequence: TGTGCCAGCAGTTTGGCGCCAGGGGACCTGTACTTC.

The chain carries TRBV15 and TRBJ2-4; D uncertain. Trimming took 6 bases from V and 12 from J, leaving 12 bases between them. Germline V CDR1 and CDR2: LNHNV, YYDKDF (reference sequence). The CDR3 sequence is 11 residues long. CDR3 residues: CATSVEGNQYF. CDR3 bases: TGTGCCACCAGTGTTGAAGGGAATCAGTACTTC.

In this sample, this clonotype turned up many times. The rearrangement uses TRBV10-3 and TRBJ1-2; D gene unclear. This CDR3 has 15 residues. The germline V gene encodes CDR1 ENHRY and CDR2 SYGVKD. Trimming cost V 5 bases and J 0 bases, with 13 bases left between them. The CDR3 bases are TGTGCCATCAGTTATTCGGGCAACCCTAACTATGGCTACACCTTC. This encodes CAISYSGNPNYGYTF.

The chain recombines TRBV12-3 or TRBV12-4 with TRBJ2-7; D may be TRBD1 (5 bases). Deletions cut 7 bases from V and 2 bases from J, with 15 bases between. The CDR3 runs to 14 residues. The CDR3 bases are TGTGCCAGCACTATAGTCGACAGTCCCTACGAGCAGTACTTC. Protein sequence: CASTIVDSPYEQYF.

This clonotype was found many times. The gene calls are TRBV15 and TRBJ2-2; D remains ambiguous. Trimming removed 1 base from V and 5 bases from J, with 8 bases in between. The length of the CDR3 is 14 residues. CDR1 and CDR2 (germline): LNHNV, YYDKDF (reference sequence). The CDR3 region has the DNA TGTGCCACCAGCAGAGGGGGTAGGACCGGGGAGCTGTTTTTT. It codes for CATSRGGRTGELFF.

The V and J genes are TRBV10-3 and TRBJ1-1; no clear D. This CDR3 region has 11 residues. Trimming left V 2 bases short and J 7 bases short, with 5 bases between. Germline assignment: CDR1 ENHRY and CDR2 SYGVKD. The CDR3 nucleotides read TGTGCCATCAGTGAGGATGATGAAGCTTTCTTT. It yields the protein CAISEDDEAFF.

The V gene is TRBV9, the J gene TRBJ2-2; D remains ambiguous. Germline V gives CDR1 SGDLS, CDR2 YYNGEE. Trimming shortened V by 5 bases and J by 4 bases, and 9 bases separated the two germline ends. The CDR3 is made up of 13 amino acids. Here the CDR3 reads CASRGGVTGELFF. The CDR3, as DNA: TGTGCCAGCAGGGGCGGTGTCACCGGGGAGCTGTTTTTT.